This TCR beta chain came from a study of glioma-infiltrating T cells after dendritic cell vaccination. Findings and limits, study-wide: TCR clonality showed no direct relationship with survival.

Specified time point: after dendritic cell vaccination, including at tumor progression/relapse. Fresh-frozen tumor tissue and more than two years of survival data were available for all. With respect to this clone: Its antigen is not known.

The CDR3 has 17 amino acids. The J segment lost 1 base and the V segment lost 0 bases, leaving 6 bases of the junction unmatched. The germline V gene encodes CDR1 SGHRS and CDR2 YFSETQ. Up to 2 ug genomic DNA was used for TCRB CDR3 amplification. The PCR used 60 V beta and 13 J beta primers. TCRdb's copy holds only in-frame clones and misses some; the assay was immunoSEQ multiplex PCR. The table includes over 75,000 clones, 80% to 90% detected once. Sample: blood, taken after dendritic cell vaccination. This clonotype was obtained from a human donor with glioblastoma. The chain employs TRBV5-1 and TRBJ2-5; 10 bases map to TRBD2. CDR3 bases: TGCGCCAGCAGCTTGGGTCCTAGCGGGAGCCTCCAAGAGACCCAGTACTTC. It is translated as CASSLGPSGSLQETQYF.